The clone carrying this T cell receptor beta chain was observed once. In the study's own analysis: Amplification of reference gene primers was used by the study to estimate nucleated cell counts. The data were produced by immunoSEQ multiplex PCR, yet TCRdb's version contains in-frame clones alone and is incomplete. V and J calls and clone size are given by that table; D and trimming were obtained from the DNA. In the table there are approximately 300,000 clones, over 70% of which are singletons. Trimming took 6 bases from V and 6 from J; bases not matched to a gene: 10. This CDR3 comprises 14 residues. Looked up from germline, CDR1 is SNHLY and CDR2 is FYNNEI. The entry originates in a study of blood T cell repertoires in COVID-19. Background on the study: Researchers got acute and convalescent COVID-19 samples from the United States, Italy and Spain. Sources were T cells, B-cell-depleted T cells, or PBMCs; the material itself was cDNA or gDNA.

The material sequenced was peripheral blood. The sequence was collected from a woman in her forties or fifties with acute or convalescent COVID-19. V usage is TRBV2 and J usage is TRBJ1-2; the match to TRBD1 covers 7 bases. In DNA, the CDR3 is TGTGCCAGCAGAGAACCCGGGACAGCGAATGGCTACACCTTC. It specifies CASREPGTANGYTF.